What follows are 8 T cell receptor beta chains derived from one specimen sequenced in a study of T cell clonality in common variable immunodeficiency. Overall study findings and caveats: Fewer deletions and N-nucleotide insertions were reportedly seen in common variable immunodeficiency TCR beta sequences.

No cognate antigen is known for these TCRs. Generated by immunoSEQ multiplex PCR, the TCRdb table keeps only in-frame clones and is missing some. The sample yields about 26,000 clones, without any singletons. The sample comprised peripheral blood mononuclear cells. These receptors came from a human donor with common variable immunodeficiency.

This clone occurred many times. The CDR3 end lies 3 residues beyond the end of the read and is filled in from the germline J gene. The genes are TRBV19 and TRBJ2-7; D might be TRBD1 (5 bases). Trimming cost V 4 bases and J 6 bases, with 13 bases left between them. The CDR3 runs 13 residues. Germline values: CDR1 LNHDA, CDR2 SQIVND (reference sequence). CDR3 in amino acids: CASSTGFLREQYF. The part of the CDR3 DNA that was read is TGTGCCAGTAGTACAGGGTTCCTCCGCGAG.

There are a few counts of this clone. The CDR3 goes on 3 residues after the read ends, and that part is filled in from the germline J gene. Other nucleotide sequences from this sample produce the same CDR3. The chain has TRBV7-2 and TRBJ2-5, with a weak D call TRBD1 (5 bases). The germline V gene encodes CDR1 SGHTA and CDR2 FQGNSA. The CDR3 runs to 15 residues. V was shortened by 1 base and J by 5 bases, with 14 bases between the two germline ends. The sequenced CDR3 bases are TGTGCCAGCAGCTTAGGGACATCTAATTTGGAGACC. Its protein is CASSLGTSNLET. The complete CDR3 sequence is CASSLGTSNLETQYF.

For this clone: The read stops 3 residues short of the end of the CDR3; the missing end is completed from the germline J gene. The chain joins TRBV30 to TRBJ1-4; maybe TRBD1 (6 bases). The CDR3 loop spans 15 amino acids. V lost 2 bases and J 3 bases, leaving 13 bases between the germline ends. Germline V CDR1 and CDR2: GTSNPN, SVGIG (reference sequence). CDR3 protein: CAWSPGQKSNEKLFF. The part of the CDR3 DNA that was read is TGTGCCTGGAGTCCTGGACAGAAATCTAATGAAAAA.

A note on this clone: The DNA ends 3 residues before the CDR3 does, and the rest of the CDR3 is filled in from the germline J gene. The chain has TRBV19 and TRBJ1-3; D may be TRBD1 (5 bases). The CDR3 consists of 15 residues. Trimming cost V 6 bases and J 4 bases, with 16 bases left between them. Germline V lookup: CDR1 LNHDA, CDR2 SQIVND (reference sequence). CDR3 bases read: TGTGCCAGTAGCAACCGACAGCCAGGGGGAAACACC. This sequence encodes CASSNRQPGGNT. The complete CDR3 reads CASSNRQPGGNTIYF.

This clone was seen many times. The read is 3 residues too short to cover the CDR3 end, so that end is filled in from the germline J gene. The V gene is TRBV20-1, the J gene TRBJ2-1; 13 bases map to TRBD2. V lost 1 base to trimming and J lost 2 bases; unmatched junction nucleotides: 8. From germline, CDR1 is DFQATT and CDR2 SNEGSKA (reference sequence). The length of the CDR3 is 18 residues. The CDR3 is CSARVRTSGRGTYNEQFF. CDR3 DNA (partial): TGCAGTGCTAGAGTTCGAACTAGCGGGAGGGGCACCTACAATGAG.

Ten or more counts support this clone. The DNA ends 3 residues before the CDR3 does, and the rest of the CDR3 is filled in from the germline J gene. The chain uses TRBV19 and TRBJ2-5; weak D call: TRBD2 (6 bases). Trimming removed 6 bases from V and 2 bases from J, with 10 bases in between. The CDR3 is made up of 13 amino acids. Germline assignment: CDR1 LNHDA and CDR2 SQIVND (reference sequence). CDR3 DNA, as far as it was read: TGTGCCAGTAGCTGGGACTCTCAAGAGACC. Translating it yields CASSWDSQET. The CDR3 in its entirety is CASSWDSQETQYF.

This clone was observed many times. The chain's CDR3 is CASSPGEVGSPLHF. The CDR3 DNA, read in part, is TGTGCCAGCAGTCCGGGGGAGGTTGGATCACCC. The genes are TRBV7-8 and TRBJ1-6; tentative D call: TRBD1 (5 bases). The DNA ends 3 residues before the CDR3 does, and the rest of the CDR3 is filled in from the germline J gene. The V and J ends lost 6 bases and 10 bases respectively, with 16 bases between them. Germline-derived CDR1 and CDR2 are SGHVS and FQNEAQ. This CDR3 has 14 amino acids.

This clone has ten or more counts. The read finishes 3 residues shy of the CDR3 end, and the germline J gene is used to complete it. The chain recombines TRBV11-2 with TRBJ1-1; D is unresolved. The CDR3 spans 13 residues. Germline V lookup: CDR1 SGHAT, CDR2 FQNNGV. CDR3 bases read: TGTGCCAGCAGCTCGCGGGCCACTAGTCTT. Translated: CASSSRATSL. The full-length CDR3 reads as CASSSRATSLAFF.